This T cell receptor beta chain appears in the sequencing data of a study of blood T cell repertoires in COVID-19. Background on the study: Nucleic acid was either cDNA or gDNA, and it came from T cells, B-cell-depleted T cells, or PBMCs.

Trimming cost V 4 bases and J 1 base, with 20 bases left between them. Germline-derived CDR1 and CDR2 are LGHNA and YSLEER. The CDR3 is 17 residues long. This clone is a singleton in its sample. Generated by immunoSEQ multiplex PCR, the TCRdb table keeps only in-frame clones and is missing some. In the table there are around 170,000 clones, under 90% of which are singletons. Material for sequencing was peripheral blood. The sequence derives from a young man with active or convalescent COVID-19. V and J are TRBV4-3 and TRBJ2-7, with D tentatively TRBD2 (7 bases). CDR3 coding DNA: TGCGCCAGCAGCCGCAACGTGGGGGGGGCCGAGTCCTACGAGCAGTACTTC. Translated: CASSRNVGGAESYEQYF.